Sequencing of this T cell receptor (beta chain) was carried out in a study of human T cells and chemical hapten exposure. Study conclusions and caveats: No shift was seen in TCRs above 1 in 1000 frequency with DPC sensitization.

Described time point: pre-sensitization, week 0. Described treatment: therapeutic diphenylcyclopropenone sensitization with weekly scalp DPC. At every patch-test visit, blood was drawn before the patch test was applied. The library put unique molecular identifiers onto individual cDNA molecules. TCRdb passed the RACE reads through MiXCR, listing each CDR3 protein once. This table has some 400,000 distinct CDR3 sequences, 4.5% to 5.5% appearing once. This clonotype was seen many times. Its antigen is still unknown. With 4 bases clipped from V and 3 bases from J, the junction kept 11 bases outside the gene matches. CDR3 length: 18 amino acids. CDR1 is MDHEN and CDR2 is SYDVKM in the germline V gene.

The chain uses TRBV28 and TRBJ2-1, with 11 bases identical to TRBD2. This clonotype originated in a woman aged 45-60 years with alopecia areata. Some clones in this sample may be carry-over from other donors' samples. The starting material was whole blood, obtained in connection with sensitization to the hapten diphenylcyclopropenone (DPC). As DNA, the CDR3 is TGTGCCAGCAGTTCCCAAGCAACCGGGACTAGCGGCTACAATGAGCAGTTCTTC. Encoded protein: CASSSQATGTSGYNEQFF.